The rows below give T cell receptor beta chains drawn from one sample of a study of glioma-infiltrating T cells after dendritic cell vaccination. Method: immunoSEQ multiplex PCR; TCRdb's copy keeps in-frame clones and lacks some. The profile covers 55,000 to 75,000 clones, with about 86% appearing a single time and 15% to 19% taken by the ten largest. Sequences were derived from blood, sampled after dendritic cell vaccination. These receptor sequences come from a human donor with glioblastoma. Each CDR3 is given with its conserved first and last residue. A D gene is named only where the DNA matches it firmly. Clone sizes are given selectively: once, few, many, or a class where the clone is expanded.

j_gene	len	d_gene	v_gene	abundance	CDR3nt	CDR3aa
TRBJ1-1	14	NA	TRBV5-6	few	TGTGCCAGCAGCTTGGTACAGGGCTCGACTGAAGCTTTCTTT	CASSLVQGSTEAFF
TRBJ1-4	18	TRBD1	TRBV2	NA	TGTGCCAGCACCGGGGAGACAGGGGGCTTTGCAACTAATGAAAAACTGTTTTTT	CASTGETGGFATNEKLFF
TRBJ1-1	13	NA	TRBV18	NA	TGTGCCAGCTCACCACAGGATCAGGGAGAAGCTTTCTTT	CASSPQDQGEAFF
TRBJ2-6	17	NA	TRBV25-1	NA	TGTGCCAGCAGTGCCACAACCGCTGACTCTGGGGCCAACGTCCTGACTTTC	CASSATTADSGANVLTF
TRBJ1-3	18	NA	TRBV2	NA	TGTGCCAGCAGCCCCAGGGCAGGCTACCGTCTCTCTGGAAACACCATATATTTT	CASSPRAGYRLSGNTIYF
TRBJ1-4	14	TRBD1	TRBV19	NA	TGTGCCAGTAGTACCACAGGGGGCAATGAAAAACTGTTTTTT	CASSTTGGNEKLFF
TRBJ1-2	14	NA	TRBV5-4	NA	TGTGCCAGCAACCTGCCAGGGGAGGGCTATGGCTACACCTTC	CASNLPGEGYGYTF
TRBJ1-1	15	TRBD1	TRBV18	NA	TGTGCCAGCTCACCGGGGACAGGGGGGAACACTGAAGCTTTCTTT	CASSPGTGGNTEAFF
TRBJ2-7	15	TRBD1	TRBV6-6	few	TGTGCCAGCAGTTACGAGGGACAGGGGTTCTACGAGCAGTACTTC	CASSYEGQGFYEQYF
TRBJ2-7	16	TRBD1	TRBV5-1	NA	TGCGCCAGCAGCTTAATCCGGGACAGGGCCCGCGGCGAGCAGTACTTC	CASSLIRDRARGEQYF
TRBJ2-3	15	NA	TRBV2	NA	TGTGCCAGCAGTGAAGATGAGACTCTCACAGATACGCAGTATTTT	CASSEDETLTDTQYF
TRBJ2-7	13	NA	TRBV2	once	TGTGCCAGCACCAGAACGGGTACCTACGAGCAGTACTTC	CASTRTGTYEQYF
TRBJ2-5	12	NA	TRBV4-1	NA	TGCGCCAGCAGCCAAGTTACGGGGACCCAGTACTTC	CASSQVTGTQYF
TRBJ2-7	15	NA	TRBV27	NA	TGTGCCAGCAGTTTTGGCAGGTTGGCCTCCTACGAGCAGTACTTC	CASSFGRLASYEQYF
TRBJ1-1	15	NA	TRBV11-2	NA	TGTGCCAGCAGCCCCTGGACAGAGATGAACACTGAAGCTTTCTTT	CASSPWTEMNTEAFF
TRBJ1-5	12	NA	TRBV6-6	NA	TGTGCCAGCAGTTGGCTCAATCAGCCCCAGCATTTT	CASSWLNQPQHF
TRBJ2-7	14	TRBD1	TRBV7-2	NA	TGTGCCAGCAGCCGTTCCGGGACAGCCTACGAGCAGTACTTC	CASSRSGTAYEQYF
TRBJ2-2	19	TRBD2	TRBV12-5	NA	TGTGCTAGTGGTTTCCTTCGGCGGGGGGGCATGATCGACACCGGGGAGCTGTTTTTT	CASGFLRRGGMIDTGELFF
TRBJ1-1	11	NA	TRBV6-5	NA	TGTGCCGTCAATTCAGAAACTGAAGCTTTCTTT	CAVNSETEAFF
TRBJ2-7	13	TRBD2	TRBV5-1	NA	TGCGCCAGCAGGACTAGCGGGGGGCTCGAGCAGTACTTC	CASRTSGGLEQYF